The 27 T cell receptor beta chains in this list originate from one sample, sequenced in a study of blood T cell repertoires in COVID-19. Assay used: immunoSEQ multiplex PCR; TCRdb lists only in-frame clones, some missing. Of over 85,000 clones listed, roughly 80% are singletons. Sequencing was carried out using peripheral blood. Receptor source: a human donor in a cohort sampled during active COVID-19.

The V gene is TRBV19, the J gene TRBJ2-7, with 8 bases fitting TRBD2. Per germline, CDR1 LNHDA and CDR2 SQIVND (reference sequence). The CDR3 spans 14 residues. Unmatched junction bases numbered 4, after V lost 4 bases and J lost 2 bases. CDR3 nucleotide sequence: TGTGCCAGTAGTAAAACAGCGGGAGCCTACGAGCAGTACTTC. Its protein is CASSKTAGAYEQYF.

The chain links TRBV27 to TRBJ1-1, with D maybe TRBD1 (5 bases). The ends were cut back, 0 bases at V and 4 bases at J, with 9 bases in the middle. The CDR3 has 14 amino acids. The germline CDR1 and CDR2 sequences are MNHEY and SMNVEV (reference sequence). The CDR3 protein is CASSLSGGGTEAFF. The CDR3 DNA is TGTGCCAGCAGTTTATCTGGGGGGGGCACTGAAGCTTTCTTT.

The chain's CDR3 is CATSRDRDSWGEQYF. As DNA, the CDR3 is TGTGCCACCAGCAGAGATCGGGACTCGTGGGGCGAGCAGTACTTC. The chain has TRBV15 and TRBJ2-7; TRBD2 might be the D (6 bases). The CDR3 is 15 residues long. The ends were cut back, 0 bases at V and 6 bases at J, with 15 bases in the middle. Germline V gene sequence: CDR1 LNHNV, CDR2 YYDKDF (reference sequence).

The V gene is TRBV3-1 (or the pseudogene TRBV3-2), the J gene TRBJ2-7; no reliable D call. V was clipped by 0 bases and J by 0 bases, with 9 bases between them. The germline V gene encodes CDR1 LGHDT and CDR2 YNNKEL (reference sequence). The CDR3 totals 15 residues. CDR3 DNA sequence: TGTGCCAGCAGCCAAGATCAGGCGTACTCCTACGAGCAGTACTTC. It yields the protein CASSQDQAYSYEQYF.

J is TRBJ1-2 and V is TRBV25-1; D may be TRBD1 (6 bases). Per germline, CDR1 MGHDK and CDR2 SYGVNS. The length of the CDR3 is 13 residues. Trimming pared 4 bases from V and 7 bases from J, leaving 13 bases between. This chain's CDR3 is CASSAQGLRGYTF. CDR3 DNA sequence: TGTGCCAGCAGTGCTCAGGGGTTGCGTGGCTACACCTTC.

This clone was recorded a few times. The chain joins TRBV11-2 to TRBJ2-7, with TRBD2 matching 8 bases. Trimming at V came to 5 bases and at J to 3 bases, leaving 6 bases not matched to a gene. From germline, CDR1 is SGHAT and CDR2 FQNNGV. This CDR3 is 14 amino acids long. Here the CDR3 DNA reads TGTGCCAGCAGCCCAACGACTAGCGACTACGAGCAGTACTTC. Translating it yields CASSPTTSDYEQYF.

Concerning this clone: This sample includes further DNA sequences coding for the same CDR3. J is TRBJ2-7 and V is TRBV2, with a weak D call TRBD1 (6 bases). Trimming cost V 6 bases and J 0 bases, with 12 bases left between them. Germline CDR1 SNHLY, CDR2 FYNNEI. The CDR3 sequence is 14 residues long. The CDR3 reads CASSPDSSSYEQYF. The CDR3 region has the DNA TGTGCCAGCAGCCCGGACAGCAGCTCCTACGAGCAGTACTTC.

V and J are TRBV5-1 and TRBJ2-5; TRBD1 might be the D (6 bases). CDR3 size: 16 residues. Trimming stripped 5 bases from V and 4 bases from J, with 21 bases between. Germline lookup yields CDR1 SGHRS and CDR2 YFSETQ. CDR3 loop: CASSPPTVQGGETQYF. The CDR3 DNA reads TGCGCCAGCAGTCCCCCCACGGTACAGGGCGGAGAGACCCAGTACTTC.

The chain uses TRBV19 and TRBJ2-2; 8 bases map to TRBD2. Germline V gives CDR1 LNHDA, CDR2 SQIVND (reference sequence). CDR3 size: 18 residues. V lost 3 bases to trimming and J lost 4 bases; unmatched junction nucleotides: 13. The CDR3 nucleotides are TGTGCCAGTAGTATTAACCCGTGGCGGGAGGATTTCACCGGGGAGCTGTTTTTT. This translates into CASSINPWREDFTGELFF.

The chain employs TRBV19 and TRBJ1-2; the D is unclear. Germline CDR1 is LNHDA and CDR2 is SQIVND (reference sequence). Deletions cut 5 bases from V and 3 bases from J, with 7 bases between. The CDR3 runs to 12 residues. This chain's CDR3 is CASSALDYGYTF. CDR3 coding DNA: TGTGCCAGTAGTGCCCTAGACTATGGCTACACCTTC.

V and J are TRBV19 and TRBJ1-6; D gene ambiguous. Germline V gives CDR1 LNHDA, CDR2 SQIVND (reference sequence). The V end lost 4 bases, the J end lost 9 bases, and 16 bases lay between the germline ends. CDR3 size: 15 residues. CDR3 region: CASSSGRLVASPLHF. CDR3 sequence (DNA): TGTGCCAGTAGTAGCGGCCGGCTTGTGGCTTCACCCCTCCACTTT.

This chain uses TRBV6-5 with TRBJ1-1; D may be TRBD1 (5 bases). The V end lost 8 bases, the J end lost 6 bases, and 22 bases lay between the germline ends. The CDR3 extends over 15 amino acids. From germline, CDR1 is MNHEY and CDR2 SVGAGI. Here the CDR3 reads CASVTRGGGRPEAFF. The CDR3, as DNA: TGTGCCAGCGTCACGAGGGGCGGGGGTAGGCCTGAAGCTTTCTTT.

The V call is TRBV24-1, the J call TRBJ1-5, with D maybe TRBD1 (6 bases). CDR3 length equals 14 residues. Deletions cut 4 bases from V and 5 bases from J, with 11 bases between. CDR1 is KGHDR, CDR2 SFDVKD, per germline. CDR3 amino acids: CATSEGGADQPQHF. The CDR3 DNA is TGTGCCACCAGTGAAGGGGGGGCGGATCAGCCCCAGCATTTT.

This chain uses TRBV29-1 with TRBJ2-3; perhaps TRBD2 as D (5 bases). The CDR3 covers 13 residues. From germline, CDR1 is SQVTM and CDR2 ANQGSEA. Trimming pared 4 bases from V and 0 bases from J, leaving 8 bases between. The CDR3 region is CSVAGESTDTQYF. The CDR3 nucleotides are TGCAGCGTTGCCGGGGAAAGCACAGATACGCAGTATTTT.

The chain carries TRBV10-3 and TRBJ2-1; the match to TRBD2 covers 12 bases. The CDR3 is 16 residues long. Germline V gene sequence: CDR1 ENHRY, CDR2 SYGVKD. The ends lost 6 bases at V and 7 bases at J; junction bases unmatched: 10. DNA for the CDR3: TGTGCCATCAGGTCTCCCCTAGCGGGAGGGCCTAATGAGCAGTTCTTC. Translating it yields CAIRSPLAGGPNEQFF.

This clone has only a few counts. The V call is TRBV14, the J call TRBJ2-7; D might be TRBD2 (7 bases). The CDR3 has 17 residues. The V gene lost 4 bases and the J gene lost 3 bases, with 22 bases spanning the gap. The germline CDR1 and CDR2 sequences are SGHDN and FVKESK. The CDR3, as DNA: TGTGCCAGCAGCCGGGGGAGGGGGGCTCTATTGAACTACGAGCAGTACTTC. This sequence encodes CASSRGRGALLNYEQYF. Full variable domain (remainder filled in from reference TRBV14 and TRBJ2-7): EAGVTQFPSHSVIEKGQTVTLRCDPISGHDNLYWYRRVMGKEIKFLLHFVKESKQDESGMPNNRFLAERTGGTYSTLKVQPAELEDSGVYFCASSRGRGALLNYEQYFGPGTRLTVT.

The V gene is TRBV5-6, the J gene TRBJ2-7; TRBD2 agrees at 7 bases. The trim removed 0 bases at V and 0 bases at J, leaving 12 bases unmatched. This CDR3 spans 18 amino acids. Germline CDR1 and CDR2: SGHDT and YYEEEE. Written as DNA, the CDR3 is TGTGCCAGCAGCTTGGCCGGATGGAGCGGGGAACCCTCCTACGAGCAGTACTTC. As protein: CASSLAGWSGEPSYEQYF.

The chain employs TRBV3-1 (or the pseudogene TRBV3-2) and TRBJ2-3, with TRBD2 identical over 11 bases. Germline V gene lookup returns CDR1 LGHDT and CDR2 YNNKEL (reference sequence). There are 17 residues in the CDR3. The junction had 10 bases not matched to a gene; V was cut back by 5 bases and J by 3 bases. The CDR3 DNA reads as TGTGCCAGCAGCTTCCGACTAGCGGGATCTGGGACAGATACGCAGTATTTT. Translating it yields CASSFRLAGSGTDTQYF.

The CDR3: CASRRDRGVYEQYF. CDR3 bases: TGCGCCAGCAGGCGGGACAGGGGGGTCTACGAGCAGTACTTC. V gene TRBV4-3 combines with J gene TRBJ2-7; 11 bases are shared with TRBD1. The J segment lost 3 bases and the V segment lost 6 bases, leaving 4 bases of the junction unmatched. Germline CDR1 reads LGHNA; CDR2 reads YSLEER. The CDR3 has 14 amino acids.

This clone was found once. The chain has TRBV19 and TRBJ2-2; 7 nucleotides line up with TRBD1. Unmatched junction bases numbered 8, after V lost 5 bases and J lost 8 bases. Germline values: CDR1 LNHDA, CDR2 SQIVND (reference sequence). The CDR3 loop spans 14 amino acids. CDR3 bases: TGTGCCAGTAGTGACAACAGGGGATTGGGGGAGCTGTTTTTT. Amino acids: CASSDNRGLGELFF.

The chain joins TRBV7-2 to TRBJ1-6; D perhaps matches TRBD1 (6 bases). The CDR3 spans 15 residues. Germline-derived CDR1 and CDR2 are SGHTA and FQGNSA. Trimming shortened V by 3 bases and J by 9 bases, and 15 bases separated the two germline ends. The CDR3 loop reads CASSFTTGFGSPLHF. For the CDR3, the DNA is TGTGCCAGCAGCTTCACTACAGGGTTCGGTTCACCCCTCCACTTT.

The chain uses TRBV11-2 and TRBJ2-1; no clear D gene. Between the trimmed V and J ends, which lost 5 bases and 2 bases, there was a span of 13 bases. Germline CDR1 reads SGHAT; CDR2 reads FQNNGV. This CDR3 comprises 15 residues. The CDR3, as DNA: TGTGCCAGCAGCCTCAGTGGTCTTCCCTACAATGAGCAGTTCTTC. It specifies CASSLSGLPYNEQFF. Supplemented by reference TRBV11-2 and TRBJ2-1, the full variable domain reads EAGVAQSPRYKIIEKRQSVAFWCNPISGHATLYWYQQILGQGPKLLIQFQNNGVVDDSQLPKDRFSAERLKGVDSTLKIQPAKLEDSAVYLCASSLSGLPYNEQFFGPGTRLTVL.

This clone was seen a few times. This sequence joins TRBV5-4 and TRBJ1-6; 8 bases agree with TRBD1. Germline values: CDR1 SGHNT, CDR2 YYREEE (reference sequence). V dropped 4 bases and J dropped 4; count of bases not matched to a gene: 13. The length of the CDR3 is 18 residues. The CDR3 is CASSTTDRGYGYNSPLHF. Here the CDR3 DNA reads TGTGCCAGCAGCACTACCGACAGGGGCTATGGGTATAATTCACCCCTCCACTTT. Looking up the rest from reference TRBV5-4 and TRBJ1-6 gives the full variable domain: ETGVTQSPTHLIKTRGQQVTLRCSSQSGHNTVSWYQQALGQGPQFIFQYYREEENGRGNFPPRFSGLQFPNYSSELNVNALELDDSALYLCASSTTDRGYGYNSPLHFGNGTRLTVT.

This rearrangement joins TRBV30 to TRBJ2-3; 9 bases align to TRBD2. The CDR3 length is 17 residues. V trimming: 2 bases; J trimming: 4 bases; junction bases outside the gene matches: 13. Germline CDR1 GTSNPN, CDR2 SVGIG (reference sequence). The CDR3 protein is CAWSPGTSLNLPDTQYF. The CDR3 nucleotides read TGTGCCTGGAGTCCCGGGACTAGCTTGAATCTCCCAGATACGCAGTATTTT. The variable domain in full, with the rest retrieved from reference TRBV30 and TRBJ2-3, is SQTIHQWPATLVQPVGSPLSLECTVEGTSNPNLYWYRQAAGRGLQLLFYSVGIGQISSEVPQNLSASRPQDRQFILSSKKLLLSDSGFYLCAWSPGTSLNLPDTQYFGPGTRLTVL.

The chain joins TRBV5-1 to TRBJ1-2; TRBD1 might be the D (6 bases). Germline V gives CDR1 SGHRS, CDR2 YFSETQ. CDR3 size: 13 residues. Trimming took off 5 bases at V and 6 bases at J, with 14 bases between the two ends. The chain's CDR3 is CASREQGVDGYTF. CDR3 DNA: TGCGCCAGCAGAGAACAGGGAGTAGATGGCTACACCTTC.

A remark on this clone: A junction boundary mismatches the germline segment, possibly from a read error. The DNA for the CDR3 is TGTGTCTGGAGTGGTGGAGCGACAGGGGTGAACACTGAAGCTTTCTTT. Translation: CVWSGGATGVNTEAFF. The chain carries TRBV30 and TRBJ1-1, with 8 bases identical to TRBD1. Germline V gene lookup returns CDR1 GTSNPN and CDR2 SVGIG (reference sequence). This CDR3 is built from 16 residues.

CDR3 sequence (DNA): TGTGCCAGCAGTTTATACCCTACTATCAATGAAAAACTGTTTTTT. Encoded protein: CASSLYPTINEKLFF. The chain links TRBV28 to TRBJ1-4; D is unresolved. V was pared by 1 base and J by 5 bases, with 11 bases between. CDR1 and CDR2 from the germline V gene are MDHEN and SYDVKM. The CDR3 contains 15 residues.